The rows below give T cell receptor beta chains drawn from one sample of a study of blood T cell repertoires in COVID-19. Profiling relied on immunoSEQ multiplex PCR, and the TCRdb table lists in-frame clones only, not all of them. The table lists over 200,000 clones, roughly 80% of them singletons, with approximately 5% in the top ten. The sample taken for sequencing was peripheral blood. These receptors were collected from a human donor in a cohort sampled during active COVID-19. CDR3s include the opening cysteine and the closing phenylalanine or tryptophan. Each record gives: D gene, clone size, J gene, V gene, CDR3 protein, CDR3 DNA. The D gene is left open where the match is weak. Expanded clones get a size class; other rows say once, few or many, or leave the size out.

D gene: -
clone size: -
J gene: TRBJ2-1
V gene: TRBV12-3/TRBV12-4
CDR3 protein: CASSLRDEQFF
CDR3 DNA: TGTGCCAGCAGTTTACGGGATGAGCAGTTCTTC

D gene: TRBD1
clone size: -
J gene: TRBJ1-1
V gene: TRBV5-5
CDR3 protein: CASSGTVNTEAFF
CDR3 DNA: TGTGCCAGCAGCGGGACAGTGAACACTGAAGCTTTCTTT

D gene: -
clone size: -
J gene: TRBJ1-3
V gene: TRBV2
CDR3 protein: CASSLRLSRWYFNRGYF
CDR3 DNA: TGTGCCAGCAGCCTCAGACTGAGTAGGTGGTATTTTAATCGAGGATATTTT

D gene: -
clone size: -
J gene: TRBJ1-1
V gene: TRBV6-5
CDR3 protein: CASSYSVRVTEAFF
CDR3 DNA: TGTGCCAGCAGTTACTCGGTCAGGGTCACTGAAGCTTTCTTT

D gene: TRBD1
clone size: once
J gene: TRBJ1-4
V gene: TRBV5-6
CDR3 protein: CASSPAGQGRARGEKLFF
CDR3 DNA: TGTGCCAGCAGCCCGGCGGGACAGGGGAGGGCTCGAGGTGAAAAACTGTTTTTT

D gene: TRBD1
clone size: -
J gene: TRBJ1-2
V gene: TRBV4-3
CDR3 protein: CASSQDTGQGSGGYTF
CDR3 DNA: TGCGCCAGCAGCCAAGATACCGGACAGGGGTCCGGAGGCTACACCTTC

D gene: TRBD2
clone size: few
J gene: TRBJ2-7
V gene: TRBV28
CDR3 protein: CASTPLAGGPVAYEQYF
CDR3 DNA: TGTGCCAGCACCCCACTAGCGGGAGGGCCTGTAGCCTACGAGCAGTACTTC

D gene: TRBD2
clone size: -
J gene: TRBJ2-7
V gene: TRBV30
CDR3 protein: CAWTLGGAHEQYF
CDR3 DNA: TGTGCCTGGACTCTGGGAGGGGCTCACGAGCAGTACTTC

D gene: TRBD1
clone size: few
J gene: TRBJ2-7
V gene: TRBV28
CDR3 protein: CASSSYVSVIWGTGNEQYF
CDR3 DNA: TGTGCCAGCAGTTCCTACGTGAGCGTGATATGGGGGACAGGAAACGAGCAGTACTTC

D gene: TRBD1
clone size: -
J gene: TRBJ2-5
V gene: TRBV28
CDR3 protein: CASTPGTEFQETQYF
CDR3 DNA: TGTGCCAGCACCCCCGGGACAGAGTTCCAAGAGACCCAGTACTTC

D gene: -
clone size: few
J gene: TRBJ1-1
V gene: TRBV28
CDR3 protein: CASRRADVRGAFF
CDR3 DNA: TGTGCCAGCCGCCGCGCGGATGTCAGGGGAGCTTTCTTT

D gene: TRBD1
clone size: -
J gene: TRBJ2-1
V gene: TRBV27
CDR3 protein: CASRRQGWLGEQFF
CDR3 DNA: TGTGCCAGCAGGCGACAGGGGTGGTTGGGCGAGCAGTTCTTC

D gene: -
clone size: -
J gene: TRBJ2-6
V gene: TRBV19
CDR3 protein: CASSIDLRTAGANVLTF
CDR3 DNA: TGTGCCAGTAGTATAGATCTTCGGACAGCTGGGGCCAACGTCCTGACTTTC

D gene: -
clone size: -
J gene: TRBJ1-5
V gene: TRBV24-1
CDR3 protein: CATSDSGSNQPQHF
CDR3 DNA: TGTGCCACCAGTGATTCCGGTAGCAATCAGCCCCAGCATTTT

D gene: -
clone size: -
J gene: TRBJ1-2
V gene: TRBV4-2
CDR3 protein: CASSQAPQEVANYGYTF
CDR3 DNA: TGTGCCAGCAGCCAAGCCCCGCAAGAGGTTGCTAACTATGGCTACACCTTC

D gene: -
clone size: -
J gene: TRBJ2-7
V gene: TRBV28
CDR3 protein: CASSTFHFYEQYF
CDR3 DNA: TGTGCCAGCAGTACTTTTCACTTCTACGAGCAGTACTTC

D gene: TRBD1
clone size: -
J gene: TRBJ2-5
V gene: TRBV29-1
CDR3 protein: CSGSRDRGLGTQYF
CDR3 DNA: TGCAGCGGTAGCCGGGACAGGGGGCTGGGGACCCAGTACTTC

D gene: TRBD1
clone size: -
J gene: TRBJ2-7
V gene: TRBV7-9
CDR3 protein: CASTLGGSDYEQYF
CDR3 DNA: TGTGCCAGCACCCTAGGGGGCAGCGACTACGAGCAGTACTTC

D gene: -
clone size: -
J gene: TRBJ1-1
V gene: TRBV5-4
CDR3 protein: CASSLAQGRNTEAFF
CDR3 DNA: TGTGCCAGCAGCTTGGCACAGGGTAGAAACACTGAAGCTTTCTTT

D gene: -
clone size: few
J gene: TRBJ2-7
V gene: TRBV7-6
CDR3 protein: CASSPGQPPYEQYF
CDR3 DNA: TGTGCCAGCAGCCCCGGACAGCCGCCCTACGAGCAGTACTTC

D gene: TRBD2
clone size: -
J gene: TRBJ2-7
V gene: TRBV9
CDR3 protein: CASSVDYSGASYEQYF
CDR3 DNA: TGTGCCAGCAGCGTAGATTATAGCGGGGCCTCCTACGAGCAGTACTTC

D gene: -
clone size: -
J gene: TRBJ1-6
V gene: TRBV7-2
CDR3 protein: CASSFTGDNSPLHF
CDR3 DNA: TGTGCCAGCAGCTTCACAGGCGATAATTCACCCCTCCACTTT

D gene: TRBD1
clone size: -
J gene: TRBJ2-3
V gene: TRBV18
CDR3 protein: CASSPLRSNWDRDPDTQYF
CDR3 DNA: TGTGCCAGCTCACCACTCAGGTCGAACTGGGACAGGGACCCAGATACGCAGTATTTT

D gene: -
clone size: -
J gene: TRBJ2-7
V gene: TRBV7-2
CDR3 protein: CASSFLRSSYEQYF
CDR3 DNA: TGTGCCAGCAGCTTCCTAAGGAGCTCCTACGAGCAGTACTTC

D gene: TRBD2
clone size: -
J gene: TRBJ2-5
V gene: TRBV24-1
CDR3 protein: CATSGASGIGRETQYF
CDR3 DNA: TGTGCCACCAGTGGCGCTAGCGGGATTGGAAGAGAGACCCAGTACTTC

D gene: -
clone size: -
J gene: TRBJ2-1
V gene: TRBV6-5
CDR3 protein: CAHNQAEPYNEQFF
CDR3 DNA: TGTGCCCACAACCAAGCGGAACCTTACAATGAGCAGTTCTTC

D gene: TRBD2
clone size: -
J gene: TRBJ2-3
V gene: TRBV11-3
CDR3 protein: CASSPGGSLTDTQYF
CDR3 DNA: TGTGCCAGCAGCCCGGGGGGGTCGCTTACAGATACGCAGTATTTT

D gene: -
clone size: -
J gene: TRBJ1-2
V gene: TRBV7-9
CDR3 protein: CASSLVVNSYGYTF
CDR3 DNA: TGTGCCAGCAGCTTAGTCGTTAATAGCTATGGCTACACCTTC

D gene: -
clone size: -
J gene: TRBJ1-1
V gene: TRBV9
CDR3 protein: CASSVARENTEAFF
CDR3 DNA: TGTGCCAGCAGCGTAGCCAGGGAGAACACTGAAGCTTTCTTT

D gene: -
clone size: -
J gene: TRBJ2-5
V gene: TRBV6-2/TRBV6-3
CDR3 protein: CASSYSSSSKTQYF
CDR3 DNA: TGTGCCAGCAGTTACTCGAGTAGCTCGAAGACCCAGTACTTC

D gene: TRBD1
clone size: -
J gene: TRBJ2-7
V gene: TRBV15
CDR3 protein: CATRITGESYEQYF
CDR3 DNA: TGTGCCACCAGGATAACAGGGGAATCGTACGAGCAGTACTTC

D gene: -
clone size: -
J gene: TRBJ1-3
V gene: TRBV18
CDR3 protein: CASYQGFSGNTIYF
CDR3 DNA: TGTGCCAGCTACCAGGGGTTCTCTGGAAACACCATATATTTT

D gene: TRBD2
clone size: -
J gene: TRBJ2-1
V gene: TRBV3-1/TRBV3-2
CDR3 protein: CASSPPLGLASHNEQFF
CDR3 DNA: TGTGCCAGCAGCCCTCCATTGGGACTAGCGAGCCACAATGAGCAGTTCTTC